This passage covers 15 T cell receptor beta chains from one sample sequenced in a study of cytomegalovirus exposure and HLA in healthy donors. Researchers ran the PCR with 60 Vbeta and 13 Jbeta primers. Some clones are missing from TCRdb's copy, which holds only in-frame ones; the method was immunoSEQ multiplex PCR. There are fewer than 200,000 clones in the sample; roughly two thirds occur only once, and approximately 5.1% lies in the top ten. Source material: PBMCs. These receptors all stem from a woman under 30 in good health and CMV-seropositive.

The chain links TRBV5-5 to TRBJ1-4, with TRBD1 matching 7 bases. The CDR3 runs to 14 residues. Germline V gives CDR1 SGHKS, CDR2 YYEKEE (reference sequence). V lost 3 bases and J lost 6; bases outside the gene matches: 5. The CDR3 protein is CASSYGTVYEKLFF. The CDR3 region has the DNA TGTGCCAGCAGCTACGGGACAGTGTATGAAAAACTGTTTTTT.

The chain is built from TRBV4-1 and TRBJ1-1; no clear D. The CDR3 length is 17 residues. The ends were cut back, 4 bases at V and 0 bases at J, with 18 bases in the middle. Looked up from germline, CDR1 is MGHRA and CDR2 is YSYEKL. The CDR3 reads CASSLRAPGAMNTEAFF. The DNA for the CDR3 is TGCGCCAGCAGCCTTAGAGCCCCGGGAGCCATGAACACTGAAGCTTTCTTT.

Only a few counts were recorded for this clone. V is TRBV10-3 and J is TRBJ2-2, with TRBD1 matching over 11 bases. Germline assignment: CDR1 ENHRY and CDR2 SYGVKD. The V and J ends lost 9 bases and 5 bases, in that order; junction bases with no gene match: 5. CDR3 length: 14 residues. The CDR3 loop reads CAMGTGGYTGELFF. The CDR3 region has the DNA TGTGCCATGGGGACAGGGGGTTATACCGGGGAGCTGTTTTTT.

This clone has just a few counts. Here the CDR3 reads CAWSERQGDHEAFF. The CDR3 nucleotides read TGTGCCTGGAGTGAGCGACAGGGTGACCATGAAGCTTTCTTT. This chain joins TRBV30 and TRBJ1-1; 7 bases align to TRBD1. V dropped 1 base and J dropped 7; count of bases not matched to a gene: 9. CDR1 is GTSNPN and CDR2 is SVGIG in the germline V gene (reference sequence). The CDR3 consists of 14 residues.

The chain carries TRBV10-3 and TRBJ1-4; D may be TRBD1 (6 bases). This CDR3 contains 16 residues. Germline CDR1 and CDR2: ENHRY and SYGVKD. V lost 0 bases, J lost 8 bases, and 16 bases lay in between. The CDR3 DNA follows: TGTGCCATCAGTGAGTCCCGGGGGGCGGAGGTGGAAAAACTGTTTTTT. Translating gives CAISESRGAEVEKLFF.

The chain couples TRBV19 to TRBJ2-3; 8 nucleotides agree with TRBD2. V gave up 5 bases and J gave up 1 base; unmatched junction bases: 8. Germline CDR1 is LNHDA and CDR2 is SQIVND (reference sequence). The CDR3 contains 16 residues. The CDR3 region is CASSPRGGQGTDTQYF. In DNA form, the CDR3 reads TGTGCCAGTAGTCCACGGGGGGGCCAGGGCACAGATACGCAGTATTTT.

The table lists this clone with a count of one. Written as DNA, the CDR3 is TGTGCCAGCACATCTGGGACAGGAACCTACGAGCAGTACTTC. This sequence encodes CASTSGTGTYEQYF. The J gene is TRBJ2-7, the V gene TRBV25-1; 8 bases are a match to TRBD1. The V and J ends lost 7 bases and 2 bases, in that order; junction bases with no gene match: 7. This CDR3 region has 14 residues. Germline values: CDR1 MGHDK, CDR2 SYGVNS.

The genes are TRBV28 and TRBJ2-3; D is possibly TRBD1 (5 bases). Germline V gene data show CDR1 as MDHEN and CDR2 as SYDVKM. V shed 4 bases and J shed 0 bases, with 11 bases lying between them. The CDR3 length is 15 residues. The CDR3 reads CASSWGSSSTDTQYF. In nucleotides, the CDR3 is TGTGCCAGCAGTTGGGGCAGCTCTAGCACAGATACGCAGTATTTT.

This sequence joins TRBV4-3 and TRBJ2-2; 11 bases are a match to TRBD2. Trimming cost V 1 base and J 0 bases; bases outside gene matches: 7. CDR1 and CDR2 from the germline V gene are LGHNA and YSLEER. This CDR3 region has 19 residues. The chain's CDR3 is CASSQGVAGGRPNTGELFF. The CDR3 nucleotides are TGCGCCAGCAGCCAAGGTGTAGCGGGGGGGCGGCCGAACACCGGGGAGCTGTTTTTT.

The V call is TRBV19, the J call TRBJ1-5; maybe TRBD1 (6 bases). Germline V gene data show CDR1 as LNHDA and CDR2 as SQIVND (reference sequence). V lost 3 bases, J lost 14 bases, and 17 bases lay in between. This CDR3 has 13 residues. The CDR3 reads CASSILFKDREHF. As DNA, the CDR3 is TGTGCCAGTAGTATCCTCTTCAAGGACAGAGAGCATTTT.

V is TRBV6-6 and J is TRBJ2-7; possible D gene TRBD1, 6 bases. The germline V and J ends were trimmed by 4 bases and 5 bases, with 15 bases remaining between them. The CDR3 length is 14 residues. The germline V gene has CDR1 MNHNY and CDR2 SVGAGI (reference sequence). Here the CDR3 reads CASSSRTEDHEQYF. As DNA, the CDR3 is TGTGCCAGCAGTTCTAGGACAGAGGACCACGAGCAGTACTTC.

This chain connects TRBV7-2 to TRBJ1-6; 8 bases align to TRBD1. Trimming removed 6 bases from V and 9 bases from J; junction bases left unmatched: 10. The CDR3 extends over 15 amino acids. Germline V gene lookup returns CDR1 SGHTA and CDR2 FQGNSA. CDR3 sequence reads: CASSRTGLDSSPLHF. CDR3 in DNA: TGTGCCAGCAGTCGGACAGGGTTAGACAGTTCACCCCTCCACTTT. The variable domain in full, with the rest retrieved from reference TRBV7-2 and TRBJ1-6, is GAGVSQSPSNKVTEKGKDVELRCDPISGHTALYWYRQSLGQGLEFLIYFQGNSAPDKSGLPSDRFSAERTGGSVSTLTIQRTQQEDSAVYLCASSRTGLDSSPLHFGNGTRLTVT.

The chain links TRBV7-2 to TRBJ2-2; D possibly corresponds to TRBD1 (5 bases). The germline gives CDR1 SGHTA, CDR2 FQGNSA. Between the trimmed V and J ends, which lost 11 bases and 5 bases, there was a span of 12 bases. This CDR3 has 12 residues. The CDR3 loop reads CAWGLRTGELFF. In DNA form, the CDR3 reads TGTGCCTGGGGCCTGAGGACCGGGGAGCTGTTTTTT.

In the case of this clone: At one boundary the junction diverges from the germline segment, which might be a read error. The chain joins TRBV6-1 to TRBJ2-2; possible D gene TRBD1, 7 bases. The CDR3 contains 17 residues. Germline CDR1 is MNHNS and CDR2 is SASEGT. The CDR3 DNA reads TGTGCCAGCAGTAAAGCGAGGAGGGGGCATAACACCGGGGAGCTGTTTTTT. Translation: CASSKARRGHNTGELFF.

This chain joins TRBV19 and TRBJ1-5; D is unclear. The CDR3 spans 15 residues. V lost 0 bases and J lost 3, with 9 bases in between. In germline, CDR1 is LNHDA, CDR2 SQIVND (reference sequence). CDR3 nucleotides: TGTGCCAGTAGTATAGATCACAGCCCCAATCAGCCCCAGCATTTT. Encoded protein: CASSIDHSPNQPQHF.